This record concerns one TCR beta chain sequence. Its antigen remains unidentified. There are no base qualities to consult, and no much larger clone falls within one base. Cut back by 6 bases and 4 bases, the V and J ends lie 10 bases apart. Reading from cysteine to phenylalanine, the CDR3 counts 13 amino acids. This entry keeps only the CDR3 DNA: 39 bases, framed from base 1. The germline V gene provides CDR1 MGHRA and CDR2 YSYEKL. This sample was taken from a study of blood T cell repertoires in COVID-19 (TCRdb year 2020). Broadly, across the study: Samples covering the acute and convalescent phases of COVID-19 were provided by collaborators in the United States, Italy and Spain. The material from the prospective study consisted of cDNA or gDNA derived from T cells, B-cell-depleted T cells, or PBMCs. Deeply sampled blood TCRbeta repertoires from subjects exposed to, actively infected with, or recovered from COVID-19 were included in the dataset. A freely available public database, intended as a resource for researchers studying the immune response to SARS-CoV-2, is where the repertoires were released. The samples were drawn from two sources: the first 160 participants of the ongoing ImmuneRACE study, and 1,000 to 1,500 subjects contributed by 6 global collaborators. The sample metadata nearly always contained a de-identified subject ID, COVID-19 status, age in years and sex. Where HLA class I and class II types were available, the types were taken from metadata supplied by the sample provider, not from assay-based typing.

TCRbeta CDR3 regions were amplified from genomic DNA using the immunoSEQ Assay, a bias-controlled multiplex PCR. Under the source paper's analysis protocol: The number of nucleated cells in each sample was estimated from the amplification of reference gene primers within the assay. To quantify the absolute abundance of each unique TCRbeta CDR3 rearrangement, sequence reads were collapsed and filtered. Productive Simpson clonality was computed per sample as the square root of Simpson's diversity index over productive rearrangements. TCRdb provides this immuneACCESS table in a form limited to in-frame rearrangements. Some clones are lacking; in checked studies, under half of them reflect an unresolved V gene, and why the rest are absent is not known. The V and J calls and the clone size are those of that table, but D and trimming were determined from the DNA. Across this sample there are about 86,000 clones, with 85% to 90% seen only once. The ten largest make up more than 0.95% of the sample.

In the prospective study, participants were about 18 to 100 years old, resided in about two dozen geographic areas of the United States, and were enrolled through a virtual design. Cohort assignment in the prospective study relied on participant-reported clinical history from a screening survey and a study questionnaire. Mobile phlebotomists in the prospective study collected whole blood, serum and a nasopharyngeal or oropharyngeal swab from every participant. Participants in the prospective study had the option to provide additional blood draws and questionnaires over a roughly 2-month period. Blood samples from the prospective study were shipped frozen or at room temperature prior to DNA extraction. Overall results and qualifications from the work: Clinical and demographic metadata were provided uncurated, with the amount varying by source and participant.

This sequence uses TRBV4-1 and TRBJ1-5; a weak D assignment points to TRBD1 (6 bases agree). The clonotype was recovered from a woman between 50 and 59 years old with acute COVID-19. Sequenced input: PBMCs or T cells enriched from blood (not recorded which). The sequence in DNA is TGCGCCAGCAGTCAACAGGGAAATCAGCCCCAGCATTTT. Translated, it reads CASSQQGNQPQHF.